The clone carrying this T cell receptor beta chain was seen a few times. The antigen remains undetermined. Making use of molecular barcodes, quantitative 5'-RACE generated TCR beta libraries. Via MiXCR, TCRdb re-called the 5' RACE reads, giving one row per CDR3 protein. The table includes 200,000 to 300,000 distinct CDR3 sequences, 20% to 30% detected once. The data were obtained in a study of CD8 T cells in ankylosing spondylitis. Study-level findings and limits: Made up of eight or nine highly homologous variants, a TCR beta motif appeared characteristic of ankylosing spondylitis blood. Earlier authors reported some of these motif variants in reactive arthritis synovial fluid and blood. Relatively rare in peripheral blood, disease-linked clones were also CD8+.

The germline gives CDR1 DFQATT, CDR2 SNEGSKA (reference sequence). The CDR3 is made up of 15 amino acids. V dropped 5 bases and J dropped 2; count of bases not matched to a gene: 5. The chain carries TRBV20-1 and TRBJ2-1, with 11 bases identical to TRBD2. Source material: blood, either unsorted or a sorted T cell fraction (not recorded which). The TCR was taken from a male donor with ankylosing spondylitis or in good health (not recorded which). The CDR3 protein is CSAYLAGGAYNEQFF. CDR3 bases: TGCAGTGCTTACCTAGCGGGGGGAGCCTACAATGAGCAGTTCTTC.